The 25 T cell receptor beta chains below were found in one sample sequenced in a study of T cell responses to AZD1222 COVID-19 vaccine. The table came from immunoSEQ multiplex PCR; TCRdb's copy has only in-frame clones and leaves some out. In the table there are about 86,000 clones, roughly nine tenths of which are singletons. Sample: peripheral blood, taken 28 days after the second AZD1222 dose. The receptors derive from an adult who received the AZD1222 COVID-19 vaccine.

The chain joins TRBV3-1 (or the pseudogene TRBV3-2) to TRBJ1-5; D call uncertain. V was cut by 2 bases and J by 3 bases, with 14 bases left in between. Germline CDR1 LGHDT, CDR2 YNNKEL (reference sequence). This CDR3 has 16 residues. CDR3 DNA: TGTGCCAGCAGCCAAAATGCCCCGGGGTCCAATCAGCCCCAGCATTTT. This codes for CASSQNAPGSNQPQHF.

The V and J genes are TRBV19 and TRBJ2-1; a possible D gene is TRBD1 (6 bases). Germline CDR1 and CDR2: LNHDA and SQIVND (reference sequence). The V gene lost 5 bases and the J gene lost 6 bases, with 17 bases spanning the gap. This CDR3 is 15 amino acids long. CDR3 in amino acids: CASSYSTGTRNEQFF. In nucleotides, the CDR3 is TGTGCCAGTAGTTACTCAACCGGGACACGCAATGAGCAGTTCTTC.

V and J are TRBV2 and TRBJ2-6, with a weak D call TRBD1 (6 bases). This CDR3 contains 19 residues. V was pared by 6 bases and J by 1 base, with 22 bases between. CDR1 is SNHLY, CDR2 FYNNEI, per germline. The CDR3 is CASRPETGLTFSGANVLTF. For the CDR3, the DNA is TGTGCCAGCAGGCCGGAAACAGGGCTGACTTTTTCTGGGGCCAACGTCCTGACTTTC.

V and J are TRBV9 and TRBJ2-5; 11 bases agree with TRBD2. CDR3 length: 16 amino acids. Trimming at V came to 0 bases and at J to 4 bases, leaving 5 bases not matched to a gene. In germline, CDR1 is SGDLS, CDR2 YYNGEE. DNA of the CDR3: TGTGCCAGCAGCGTAGAAACTAGCGGGGGCAGAGAGACCCAGTACTTC. It specifies CASSVETSGGRETQYF.

The CDR3 spells CASSAGGLRVDEQFF. The DNA of the CDR3 is TGTGCCAGCAGCGCTGGGGGGCTCAGGGTCGATGAGCAGTTCTTC. The genes are TRBV7-2 and TRBJ2-1; D possibly uses TRBD1 or TRBD2 (6 bases each). This CDR3 is built from 15 residues. Deletions cut 5 bases from V and 8 bases from J, with 19 bases between. CDR1 and CDR2 (germline): SGHTA, FQGNSA.

A single count supports this clone. The chain links TRBV21-1 to TRBJ2-2. TRBV21-1 is a documented pseudogene. The CDR3 totals 17 residues. The CDR3 nucleotides read TGTGCCAGCAGCAAAGCCAGCCCACTCCCCGACACCGGGGAGCTGTTTTTT. Residues: CASSKASPLPDTGELFF.

The V call is TRBV5-1, the J call TRBJ1-2; weak D call: TRBD1 (5 bases). CDR3 length equals 17 residues. V was shortened by 4 bases and J by 4 bases, with 23 bases between the two germline ends. Germline loops: CDR1 SGHRS, CDR2 YFSETQ. The CDR3 nucleotides are TGCGCCAGCAGCCCAGCGGGGTCCGGGGACTACGCCTATGGCTACACCTTC. It encodes CASSPAGSGDYAYGYTF.

V and J are TRBV12-3 or TRBV12-4 and TRBJ2-5; no clear D gene. The CDR3 sequence is 13 residues long. V lost 6 bases and J lost 1, with 9 bases in between. CDR3 DNA sequence: TGTGCCAGCAGCTCACAACTCCAAGAGACCCAGTACTTC. As protein: CASSSQLQETQYF.

V gene TRBV30 combines with J gene TRBJ2-1; D gene ambiguous. The V end was cut by 2 bases, the J end by 9 bases, with 11 bases between. The germline gives CDR1 GTSNPN, CDR2 SVGIG (reference sequence). The CDR3 totals 12 residues. In DNA, the CDR3 is TGTGCCTGGAGTCCGACCGTGGTTGAGCAGTTCTTC. Translating gives CAWSPTVVEQFF.

The chain uses TRBV5-4 and TRBJ2-3, with D unclear. The V and J ends lost 6 bases and 0 bases respectively, with 14 bases between them. CDR3 length: 15 amino acids. Germline values: CDR1 SGHNT, CDR2 YYREEE (reference sequence). CDR3: CASMQTFSSTDTQYF. The CDR3 DNA sequence: TGTGCCAGCATGCAGACCTTTTCTAGCACAGATACGCAGTATTTT.

Of note for this clone: The same CDR3 also results from other DNA sequences found in this sample. The V call is TRBV21-1, the J call TRBJ2-7; the DNA was not compared with TRBD1, the D call given in the table. TRBV21-1 is flagged as a pseudogene. The CDR3 is 12 amino acids. The CDR3 sequence is CASSKDRGEQYV. The CDR3 bases are TGTGCCAGCAGCAAGGACAGGGGCGAACAGTACGTC.

This chain uses TRBV2 with TRBJ1-6; TRBD1 is a possible D gene (6 bases). In germline, CDR1 is SNHLY, CDR2 FYNNEI. The CDR3 has 17 amino acids. Trimming cost V 7 bases and J 4 bases, with 20 bases left between them. The CDR3 coding sequence is TGTGCCAGCACCAAATCGACAGGCCCCGCATATAATTCACCCCTCCACTTT. It codes for CASTKSTGPAYNSPLHF.

V is TRBV4-1 and J is TRBJ2-5; the D is unclear. The CDR3 extends over 15 amino acids. Trimming pared 1 base from V and 4 bases from J, leaving 13 bases between. Germline CDR1 and CDR2: MGHRA and YSYEKL. CDR3 residues: CASSQAVGLPETQYF. The DNA of the CDR3 is TGCGCCAGCAGCCAAGCGGTCGGCCTCCCAGAGACCCAGTACTTC.

The table lists this clone with a count of one. The chain carries TRBV2 and TRBJ2-7; D is unclear. Germline-derived CDR1 and CDR2 are SNHLY and FYNNEI. V lost 7 bases to trimming and J lost 5 bases, with 15 bases between them. The CDR3 sequence is 13 residues long. The CDR3 bases are TGTGCCAGCATCCCGGGCCCCCGGAACGAGCAGTACTTC. This translates into CASIPGPRNEQYF.

The genes are TRBV7-9 and TRBJ1-2; weak D call: TRBD1 (6 bases). The V gene lost 7 bases and the J gene lost 8 bases, with 14 bases spanning the gap. There are 12 residues in the CDR3. Germline values: CDR1 SEHNR, CDR2 FQNEAQ (reference sequence). The chain's CDR3 is CASTQDRLGYTF. CDR3 coding DNA: TGTGCCAGCACCCAAGACAGGTTAGGCTACACCTTC.

This chain uses TRBV7-9 with TRBJ1-1; weak D call: TRBD1 (5 bases). Germline CDR1 and CDR2: SEHNR and FQNEAQ (reference sequence). Between the trimmed V and J ends, which lost 5 bases and 2 bases, there was a span of 9 bases. The CDR3 runs to 13 residues. This CDR3 reads CASSRGLNTEAFF. CDR3 coding DNA: TGTGCCAGCAGCAGGGGCCTTAACACTGAAGCTTTCTTT.

The CDR3: CASSLSGQGVNRGYTF. In nucleotides, the CDR3 is TGTGCCAGCAGCTTATCGGGGCAGGGGGTGAATCGCGGCTACACCTTC. The J gene is TRBJ1-2, the V gene TRBV7-9; TRBD1 agrees at 7 bases. The length of the CDR3 is 16 residues. V shed 2 bases and J 8 bases; nucleotides not matched to a gene: 14. Germline-derived CDR1 and CDR2 are SEHNR and FQNEAQ (reference sequence).

V usage is TRBV10-3 and J usage is TRBJ2-2, with no clear D. Between the trimmed V and J ends, which lost 10 bases and 1 base, there was a span of 7 bases. The CDR3 length is 12 residues. Germline V gene data show CDR1 as ENHRY and CDR2 as SYGVKD. CDR3 loop: CASGRNTGELFF. As DNA, the CDR3 is TGTGCCAGCGGACGGAACACCGGGGAGCTGTTTTTT.

The chain joins TRBV7-2 to TRBJ2-5; 8 bases fit TRBD2. Germline CDR1 is SGHTA and CDR2 is FQGNSA. This CDR3 region has 15 residues. The junction had 9 bases not matched to a gene; V was cut back by 5 bases and J by 4 bases. DNA of the CDR3: TGTGCCAGCAGCCCCAGGACTAGCAGAGGAGAGACCCAGTACTTC. This codes for CASSPRTSRGETQYF.

The chain combines TRBV7-8 with TRBJ2-7; the D gene could be TRBD1 or TRBD2 (5 bases each). The CDR3 has 14 residues. V lost 1 base and J lost 2, with 9 bases in between. The V gene's germline CDR1 is SGHVS and CDR2 FQNEAQ. The CDR3 region is CASSLGGTAYEQYF. DNA of the CDR3: TGTGCCAGCAGCTTAGGAGGGACGGCCTACGAGCAGTACTTC. The full variable domain, rest sourced from reference TRBV7-8 and TRBJ2-7, is GAGVSQSPRYKVAKRGQDVALRCDPISGHVSLFWYQQALGQGPEFLTYFQNEAQLDKSGLPSDRFFAERPEGSVSTLKIQRTQQEDSAVYLCASSLGGTAYEQYFGPGTRLTVT.

The chain is built from TRBV5-1 and TRBJ1-2; 11 positions agree with TRBD1. CDR1 SGHRS and CDR2 YFSETQ come from the germline V gene. CDR3 size: 15 residues. J gave up 3 bases and V 2 bases, and 3 bases lay outside the gene matches. The CDR3 sequence is CASSFGQGADYGYTF. DNA for the CDR3: TGCGCCAGCAGCTTCGGACAGGGGGCCGACTATGGCTACACCTTC.

The CDR3 region is CASKRDAGGTTEAFF. DNA for the CDR3: TGCGCCAGCAAGAGAGACGCTGGGGGGACCACTGAAGCTTTCTTT. V is TRBV10-1 and J is TRBJ1-1; D is possibly TRBD1 (5 bases). Germline V lookup: CDR1 WNHNN, CDR2 SYGVQD (reference sequence). Trimming cost V 7 bases and J 4 bases, with 19 bases left between them. The CDR3 length is 15 residues.

V usage is TRBV29-1 and J usage is TRBJ1-2; D might be TRBD1 (5 bases). This CDR3 spans 13 amino acids. Germline V gene lookup returns CDR1 SQVTM and CDR2 ANQGSEA. V was clipped by 4 bases and J by 4 bases, with 13 bases between them. CDR3 in amino acids: CSVAPGTVYGYTF. The CDR3 DNA sequence: TGCAGCGTTGCCCCCGGGACGGTCTATGGCTACACCTTC.

This clone was picked up a small number of times. The V call is TRBV7-9, the J call TRBJ1-2; D gene unclear. Germline values: CDR1 SEHNR, CDR2 FQNEAQ (reference sequence). CDR3 length: 14 amino acids. V was trimmed by 0 bases and J by 6 bases, leaving 11 bases between them. In nucleotides, the CDR3 is TGTGCCAGCAGCTTAGCGCGACTCGCCCATGGCTACACCTTC. Protein product: CASSLARLAHGYTF.

The V gene is TRBV10-3, the J gene TRBJ1-1, with no clear D. The CDR3 is 14 amino acids. Germline CDR1 reads ENHRY; CDR2 reads SYGVKD. V was pared by 3 bases and J by 1 base, with 9 bases between. The CDR3 nucleotides are TGTGCCATCAGTGATAGCTGGAAGAACACTGAAGCTTTCTTT. It codes for CAISDSWKNTEAFF.